The next 19 T cell receptor beta chains were all read from a single sample in a study of blood T cell repertoires in COVID-19. Profiling relied on immunoSEQ multiplex PCR, and the TCRdb table lists in-frame clones only, not all of them. The repertoire has about 330,000 clones, about 82% of them found once; the top ten carry around 1.5%. The specimen was peripheral blood. The receptors originated from a woman aged 45-65 years with acute or convalescent COVID-19.

The rearrangement joins TRBV6-2 or TRBV6-3 to TRBJ2-7, with TRBD1 as a possible D gene (6 bases). Germline V gene sequence: CDR1 MNHEY, CDR2 SVGEGT. The CDR3 runs to 15 residues. V lost 2 bases to trimming and J lost 4 bases, with 15 bases between them. The CDR3 DNA is TGTGCCAGCAGTTACCCCCGGGACACCCAATACGAGCAGTACTTC. Its translation: CASSYPRDTQYEQYF.

This chain connects TRBV10-3 to TRBJ2-1; tentative D call: TRBD2 (6 bases). Germline CDR1 ENHRY, CDR2 SYGVKD. The ends were cut back, 0 bases at V and 7 bases at J, with 13 bases in the middle. CDR3 length: 15 residues. CDR3 in amino acids: CAISESLGAGNEQFF. The CDR3 region has the DNA TGTGCCATCAGTGAGTCTTTAGGTGCGGGGAATGAGCAGTTCTTC.

This chain joins TRBV11-1 and TRBJ2-7, with TRBD1 matching 12 bases. The CDR3 sequence is 15 residues long. The germline CDR1 and CDR2 sequences are SGHAT and FQDESV (reference sequence). V shed 3 bases and J 5 bases; nucleotides not matched to a gene: 5. The CDR3 coding sequence is TGTGCCAGCAGCTTCGGGACAGGGGGCGTCAACGAGCAGTACTTC. As protein: CASSFGTGGVNEQYF.

This chain joins TRBV6-5 and TRBJ1-6; tentatively, D is TRBD1 (5 bases). The V gene lost 2 bases and the J gene lost 7 bases, with 9 bases spanning the gap. CDR3 length equals 14 residues. Germline-derived CDR1 and CDR2 are MNHEY and SVGAGI. In nucleotides, the CDR3 is TGTGCCAGCAGTTACCCTGGGGGGAATTCACCCCTCCACTTT. This codes for CASSYPGGNSPLHF.

V gene TRBV6-5 combines with J gene TRBJ2-1, with 8 bases matching TRBD1. Germline loops: CDR1 MNHEY, CDR2 SVGAGI. The CDR3 has 15 amino acids. Unmatched junction bases numbered 2, after V lost 2 bases and J lost 2 bases. CDR3 DNA sequence: TGTGCCAGCAGTTACACAGGGGGTGCCTACAATGAGCAGTTCTTC. This sequence encodes CASSYTGGAYNEQFF.

This chain joins TRBV7-9 and TRBJ2-2; the match to TRBD1 covers 10 bases. This CDR3 comprises 19 residues. Germline V gene sequence: CDR1 SEHNR, CDR2 FQNEAQ (reference sequence). Losses at the gene ends were 5 bases for V and 4 bases for J; bases not matched to a gene: 16. The CDR3 DNA reads TGTGCCAGCAGCGAAGCCGGGACAGGGGTCGGACAGGGCACCGGGGAGCTGTTTTTT. This gives the protein CASSEAGTGVGQGTGELFF.

The chain joins TRBV19 to TRBJ1-1, with a possible D match to TRBD1 (6 bases). Germline assignment: CDR1 LNHDA and CDR2 SQIVND (reference sequence). V gave up 5 bases and J gave up 1 base, with 14 bases separating them. This CDR3 has 15 amino acids. The CDR3 coding sequence is TGTGCCAGTAGTTCCGCCGGGACAACGAACACTGAAGCTTTCTTT. Its protein is CASSSAGTTNTEAFF.

V usage is TRBV24-1 and J usage is TRBJ2-3; the D gene is possibly TRBD2 (5 bases). The CDR3 extends over 13 amino acids. Germline-derived CDR1 and CDR2 are KGHDR and SFDVKD. Trimming cost V 9 bases and J 2 bases, with 11 bases left between them. CDR3 nucleotide sequence: TGTGCCACCGCGGGCGGAGCCACAGATACGCAGTATTTT. Translation: CATAGGATDTQYF.

The chain couples TRBV5-1 to TRBJ2-1, with TRBD2 matching 11 bases. The CDR3 is 15 residues long. Germline assignment: CDR1 SGHRS and CDR2 YFSETQ. The V and J ends lost 1 base and 7 bases, in that order; junction bases with no gene match: 4. The CDR3, as DNA: TGCGCCAGCAGCTTGTCGGCTAGCGGGAGGAATGAGCAGTTCTTC. Translated, it gives CASSLSASGRNEQFF.

The rearrangement uses TRBV5-4 and TRBJ1-2; D possibly corresponds to TRBD1 (6 bases). V lost 2 bases to trimming and J lost 2 bases, with 10 bases between them. Germline lookup yields CDR1 SGHNT and CDR2 YYREEE (reference sequence). This CDR3 region has 14 residues. CDR3 loop: CASSFQDRNYGYTF. The CDR3 DNA is TGTGCCAGCAGCTTCCAGGACAGAAACTATGGCTACACCTTC.

The chain combines TRBV5-4 with TRBJ1-1; D remains unclear. In germline, CDR1 is SGHNT, CDR2 YYREEE (reference sequence). This CDR3 is 13 amino acids long. V was clipped by 3 bases and J by 4 bases, with 10 bases between them. CDR3 sequence reads: CASSSGVATEAFF. In DNA form, the CDR3 reads TGTGCCAGCAGCTCCGGAGTAGCCACTGAAGCTTTCTTT.

The chain recombines TRBV2 with TRBJ2-2, with D perhaps TRBD1 (5 bases). Germline CDR1 reads SNHLY; CDR2 reads FYNNEI. This CDR3 has 13 residues. The ends were cut back, 7 bases at V and 4 bases at J, with 10 bases in the middle. CDR3 DNA: TGTGCCAGCATAGGGGTTCGCACCGGGGAGCTGTTTTTT. Translated, it gives CASIGVRTGELFF.

Here the CDR3 reads CAIRGLAGVGTGELFF. The CDR3 nucleotides are TGTGCCATCAGGGGACTAGCGGGAGTAGGGACCGGGGAGCTGTTTTTT. V gene TRBV10-3 combines with J gene TRBJ2-2, with 14 bases fitting TRBD2. The germline V gene encodes CDR1 ENHRY and CDR2 SYGVKD. Trimming cost V 6 bases and J 5 bases; bases outside gene matches: 5. This CDR3 is 16 amino acids long.

The chain is built from TRBV5-5 and TRBJ1-6; TRBD1 agrees at 8 bases. Germline V CDR1 and CDR2: SGHKS, YYEKEE (reference sequence). The J segment lost 8 bases and the V segment lost 1 base, leaving 5 bases of the junction unmatched. The CDR3 runs to 15 residues. The CDR3: CASSLKTGGYSPLHF. CDR3 bases: TGTGCCAGCAGCTTGAAAACAGGGGGATATTCACCCCTCCACTTT.

Points on this clone: The conserved closing phenylalanine or tryptophan is absent in this CDR3, likely reflecting a read error. The DNA is left out, because the CDR3 cannot be placed on it with certainty; the CDR3 is given as TCRdb lists it. The chain joins TRBV7-9 to TRBJ1-2; TRBD1 is the table's D call, not checked against the DNA. The CDR3 spans 13 amino acids, including both terminal residues. Germline assignment: CDR1 SEHNR and CDR2 FQNEAQ (reference sequence). CDR3 region: CASSFAQGAFPTI.

The chain has TRBV19 and TRBJ2-1; 11 bases fit TRBD2. The CDR3 is made up of 19 amino acids. Trimming removed 1 base from V and 4 bases from J; junction bases left unmatched: 12. Germline CDR1 is LNHDA and CDR2 is SQIVND (reference sequence). The CDR3, as DNA: TGTGCCAGTAGTATAGGACTAGCGGGAACTTTTCTGCGGTACAATGAGCAGTTCTTC. It encodes CASSIGLAGTFLRYNEQFF.

Comment on this clone: One junction end does not reproduce the germline sequence, and a read error may be involved. The V and J genes are TRBV5-1 and TRBJ2-2; TRBD1 matches at 7 bases. This CDR3 contains 15 residues. Germline loops: CDR1 SGHRS, CDR2 YFSETQ. The CDR3 DNA sequence: TGCACCAGCAGCCCGGGACAGAACTATGCCGGGGAGCTGTTTTTT. Translation gives CTSSPGQNYAGELFF.

The V and J genes are TRBV10-3 and TRBJ2-7, with a possible D match to TRBD2 (5 bases). The CDR3 is 17 amino acids. Trimming removed 4 bases at V and 0 bases at J, with 19 bases between. Per germline, CDR1 ENHRY and CDR2 SYGVKD. CDR3 protein: CAISVVISGELSYEQYF. The CDR3 DNA is TGTGCCATCAGTGTTGTAATTTCCGGGGAACTCTCCTACGAGCAGTACTTC.

V and J are TRBV28 and TRBJ1-1, with a tentative D call TRBD1 (6 bases). In germline, CDR1 is MDHEN, CDR2 SYDVKM. Deletions cut 4 bases from V and 10 bases from J, with 13 bases between. This CDR3 region has 12 residues. The CDR3 coding sequence is TGTGCCAGCAGTTATCAGGGGCGAGGAGCTTTCTTT. It specifies CASSYQGRGAFF.